Reported below is one T cell receptor beta chain. Its specificity is unknown. Relative to the germline gene, one junction end is altered; a read error may explain this. This sample is part of a study of blood T cells in healthy people across ages. The study, taken as a whole, reports: Age brought a roughly linear fall in TCR beta diversity measured per million T cells.

A second PCR, run for roughly 7 to 11 cycles, used a sample-barcoded 5' primer plus a J-beta primer mix. Template switching added a 12-random-nucleotide identifier to every cDNA molecule. No fewer than 2.5 million CDR3-containing paired-end reads came from each sample. TCRdb reprocessed the 5' RACE reads with MiXCR, giving one entry per CDR3 protein. The sample has around 1.1 million distinct CDR3 sequences; 35% to 45% are singletons. The V gene's germline CDR1 is SGHVS and CDR2 FQNEAQ. The CDR3 sequence is 16 residues long. The receptor was derived from a man younger than 30 in good health. The sample comprised blood. The V call is TRBV7-8, the J call TRBJ2-1, with D unresolved. The CDR3 DNA follows: TGTGCCAGCACCGACGACCGCAATCGTGCCTACAATGGGCAGTTCTTC. It specifies CASTDDRNRAYNGQFF.